This T cell receptor (beta chain) was profiled in a study of blood T cell repertoires in COVID-19. Overall study context: Samples taken during acute and convalescent COVID-19 were collected in the United States, Italy and Spain.

In the source study's methods: Cell counts per sample came from amplifying reference gene primers. TCRdb keeps only in-frame clones here, not all; method: immunoSEQ multiplex PCR. V and J calls and clone size are given by that table; D and trimming were obtained from the DNA. The table includes 200,000 to 250,000 clones, around 82% detected once. J gave up 4 bases and V 0 bases, and 2 bases lay outside the gene matches. The CDR3 is 14 residues long. Germline V gene data show CDR1 as MNHEY and CDR2 as SVGAGI. The chain has TRBV6-5 and TRBJ1-1, with 7 nucleotides matching TRBD1. This sequence originates from a woman between 40 and 55 years old with acute or convalescent COVID-19. Material for sequencing was peripheral blood. DNA of the CDR3: TGTGCCAGCAGTTACTCGACAGGGTTCACTGAAGCTTTCTTT. The encoded protein is CASSYSTGFTEAFF.